Below, 22 T cell receptor beta chains from the same sample are listed, as sequenced in a study of technical replicates of blood from a few donors. The protocol was immunoSEQ multiplex PCR, while the TCRdb copy is restricted to in-frame clones and leaves out a portion. The sample includes tens of thousands of clones, 90% seen only once; the top ten take about 4.5%. The sample consisted of PBMCs. Receptors were obtained from a human donor in good health. Some clones in this sample may be carry-over from other donors' samples.

The chain combines TRBV4-1 with TRBJ2-7, with D possibly matching TRBD1 (6 bases). The length of the CDR3 is 13 residues. Germline CDR1 reads MGHRA; CDR2 reads YSYEKL. V was shortened by 3 bases and J by 2 bases, with 8 bases between the two germline ends. This CDR3 is CASSQGATYEQYF. For the CDR3, the DNA is TGCGCCAGCAGCCAGGGGGCAACCTACGAGCAGTACTTC.

V and J are TRBV4-2 and TRBJ2-5; 9 bases match TRBD2. Germline loops: CDR1 LGHNA, CDR2 YNFKEQ. The CDR3 sequence is 15 residues long. With V trimmed by 4 bases and J by 5 bases, 8 bases remained unmatched. CDR3 sequence reads: CASSRKREVGETQYF. Written as DNA, the CDR3 is TGTGCCAGCAGCCGAAAGCGGGAGGTCGGGGAGACCCAGTACTTC.

In this sample, this clone turned up once. J is TRBJ1-1 and V is TRBV2; D not certain. V shed 6 bases and J shed 5 bases, with 16 bases lying between them. Germline assignment: CDR1 SNHLY and CDR2 FYNNEI. The CDR3 sequence is 14 residues long. The chain's CDR3 is CASSRGRGWTEAFF. The CDR3 DNA follows: TGTGCCAGCAGCCGCGGACGGGGTTGGACTGAAGCTTTCTTT.

This chain links TRBV19 with TRBJ1-5; TRBD1 is a possible D gene (5 bases). The ends were cut back, 9 bases at V and 4 bases at J, with 19 bases in the middle. The CDR3 extends over 15 amino acids. Germline CDR1 is LNHDA and CDR2 is SQIVND (reference sequence). In nucleotides, the CDR3 is TGTGCCAGCGATCGGCAGGGTGATTGGAATCAGCCCCAGCATTTT. This encodes CASDRQGDWNQPQHF.

This clone was found once. This chain uses TRBV14 with TRBJ1-4, with TRBD1 as a possible D gene (6 bases). Germline loops: CDR1 SGHDN, CDR2 FVKESK. The CDR3 spans 16 residues. Between the trimmed V and J ends, which lost 3 bases and 4 bases, there was a span of 15 bases. CDR3 bases: TGTGCCAGCAGCCATAGAATAGGGGACAATAATGAAAAACTGTTTTTT. This codes for CASSHRIGDNNEKLFF. The full variable domain, completed using reference TRBV14 and TRBJ1-4, is EAGVTQFPSHSVIEKGQTVTLRCDPISGHDNLYWYRRVMGKEIKFLLHFVKESKQDESGMPNNRFLAERTGGTYSTLKVQPAELEDSGVYFCASSHRIGDNNEKLFFGSGTQLSVL.

The chain carries TRBV5-4 and TRBJ2-1; D not certain. V lost 0 bases and J 5 bases, leaving 9 bases between the germline ends. Looked up from germline, CDR1 is SGHNT and CDR2 is YYREEE (reference sequence). The CDR3 sequence is 14 residues long. The CDR3 spells CASSLVIQNNEQFF. The CDR3 DNA reads as TGTGCCAGCAGCTTGGTAATCCAGAACAATGAGCAGTTCTTC.

The V call is TRBV7-8, the J call TRBJ1-1; weak D call: TRBD1 (5 bases). Trimming left V 0 bases short and J 8 bases short, with 16 bases between. This CDR3 is built from 15 residues. The V gene's germline CDR1 is SGHVS and CDR2 FQNEAQ. Here the CDR3 DNA reads TGTGCCAGCAGCTTAGCGCGGCTGGGAGGGGCCGAAGCTTTCTTT. It is translated as CASSLARLGGAEAFF.

This chain joins TRBV2 and TRBJ2-5, with TRBD1 matching over 8 bases. The length of the CDR3 is 14 residues. Trimming cost V 6 bases and J 5 bases; bases outside gene matches: 8. Germline V CDR1 and CDR2: SNHLY, FYNNEI. CDR3 amino acids: CASSLDRGRETQYF. In nucleotides, the CDR3 is TGTGCCAGCAGCTTAGACAGGGGCCGGGAGACCCAGTACTTC.

The chain carries TRBV7-2 and TRBJ2-1, with TRBD2 identical over 7 bases. Germline CDR1 SGHTA, CDR2 FQGNSA. The junction had 5 bases not matched to a gene; V was cut back by 1 base and J by 5 bases. This CDR3 region has 15 residues. The CDR3 nucleotides are TGTGCCAGCAGCTTAGAGGCTAGCGGAAACAATGAGCAGTTCTTC. It translates to CASSLEASGNNEQFF.

This clone appeared many times. The chain uses TRBV7-2 and TRBJ2-1, with 8 positions matching TRBD2. Germline V lookup: CDR1 SGHTA, CDR2 FQGNSA. The V and J ends lost 5 bases and 4 bases, in that order; junction bases with no gene match: 13. The CDR3 totals 17 residues. The chain's CDR3 is CASSTGVRLAPYNEQFF. The CDR3 bases are TGTGCCAGCAGCACCGGCGTGAGACTAGCGCCTTACAATGAGCAGTTCTTC.

The CDR3 loop is CASSFTGNSYEQYF. The CDR3 DNA reads TGTGCCAGCAGCTTTACAGGGAACTCCTACGAGCAGTACTTC. The chain employs TRBV7-2 and TRBJ2-7; D might be TRBD1 (6 bases). This CDR3 has 14 amino acids. The V end was cut by 3 bases, the J end by 0 bases, with 9 bases between. Germline V lookup: CDR1 SGHTA, CDR2 FQGNSA.

CDR3 nucleotide sequence: TGTGCCAGCAGCTCTCGCGAGGACATCACCTACGAGCAGTACTTC. Encoded protein: CASSSREDITYEQYF. The chain is built from TRBV7-8 and TRBJ2-7; D perhaps matches TRBD1 (5 bases). The CDR3 is 15 amino acids. The germline CDR1 and CDR2 sequences are SGHVS and FQNEAQ. Trimming stripped 4 bases from V and 2 bases from J, with 15 bases between.

The chain employs TRBV14 and TRBJ1-2; perhaps TRBD1 as D (6 bases). Trimming removed 1 base from V and 8 bases from J, with 14 bases in between. The germline V gene has CDR1 SGHDN and CDR2 FVKESK. CDR3 size: 14 residues. The CDR3 loop is CASSQGTGRQGYTF. Written as DNA, the CDR3 is TGTGCCAGCAGCCAAGGTACAGGGCGTCAAGGCTACACCTTC.

The chain carries TRBV5-6 and TRBJ2-4; TRBD1 matches at 8 bases. This CDR3 is built from 15 residues. The germline V gene encodes CDR1 SGHDT and CDR2 YYEEEE. V lost 4 bases, J lost 6 bases, and 9 bases stayed unmatched. CDR3 loop: CASSKPGGGINIQYF. The CDR3 nucleotides read TGTGCCAGCAGCAAACCAGGGGGCGGGATAAACATTCAGTACTTC.

This clone was counted only a few times. The gene calls are TRBV6-6 and TRBJ1-6; no definite D call. CDR3 length: 11 residues. Germline loops: CDR1 MNHNY, CDR2 SVGAGI (reference sequence). The V and J ends lost 6 bases and 14 bases respectively, with 11 bases between them. CDR3 region: CASSPDSSLHF. CDR3 coding DNA: TGTGCCAGCAGCCCAGACTCTTCCCTCCACTTT.

The gene calls are TRBV6-6 and TRBJ2-1; D perhaps matches TRBD1 (5 bases). This CDR3 has 15 residues. The germline gives CDR1 MNHNY, CDR2 SVGAGI (reference sequence). V gave up 6 bases and J gave up 0 bases, with 12 bases separating them. The CDR3 sequence is CASSQGDSSYNEQFF. CDR3 coding DNA: TGTGCCAGCAGCCAAGGGGATAGCTCCTACAATGAGCAGTTCTTC.

This clone is a singleton in its sample. The genes are TRBV20-1 and TRBJ2-3; D is ambiguous. Germline-derived CDR1 and CDR2 are DFQATT and SNEGSKA (reference sequence). V was trimmed by 3 bases and J by 3 bases, leaving 4 bases between them. The CDR3 has 11 residues. The CDR3 protein is CSARSTDTQYF. Written as DNA, the CDR3 is TGCAGTGCTAGGTCGACAGATACGCAGTATTTT.

V and J are TRBV11-2 and TRBJ2-2; possibly TRBD1 for D (5 bases). The CDR3 is 13 residues long. Per the germline V gene, CDR1 is SGHAT and CDR2 is FQNNGV. The V end lost 10 bases, the J end lost 2 bases, and 11 bases lay between the germline ends. This CDR3 reads CATEDRNTGELFF. The CDR3 DNA reads TGTGCCACCGAAGACAGAAACACCGGGGAGCTGTTTTTT. The variable domain in full, with the rest retrieved from reference TRBV11-2 and TRBJ2-2, is EAGVAQSPRYKIIEKRQSVAFWCNPISGHATLYWYQQILGQGPKLLIQFQNNGVVDDSQLPKDRFSAERLKGVDSTLKIQPAKLEDSAVYLCATEDRNTGELFFGEGSRLTVL.

The chain couples TRBV7-9 to TRBJ2-7, with TRBD1 identical over 9 bases. Germline V gives CDR1 SEHNR, CDR2 FQNEAQ (reference sequence). V shed 1 base, J shed 5 bases, and the junction held 3 bases outside the gene matches. This CDR3 is 14 amino acids long. CDR3 region: CASSLGQGVHEQYF. CDR3 DNA sequence: TGTGCCAGCAGCTTAGGACAGGGGGTCCACGAGCAGTACTTC.

The V and J genes are TRBV6-5 and TRBJ2-7; D possibly corresponds to TRBD1 (6 bases). Germline V gene data show CDR1 as MNHEY and CDR2 as SVGAGI. The CDR3 contains 15 residues. V was pared by 6 bases and J by 2 bases, with 17 bases between. CDR3 nucleotide sequence: TGTGCCAGCAGACCGACCGGGACATCTACCTACGAGCAGTACTTC. Protein: CASRPTGTSTYEQYF.

The chain recombines TRBV18 with TRBJ2-7, with 8 bases lining up with TRBD1. V trimming: 2 bases; J trimming: 5 bases; junction bases outside the gene matches: 5. From germline, CDR1 is KGHSH and CDR2 LQKENI. The CDR3 has 14 residues. The CDR3 reads CASSPGHRGDEQYF. The CDR3 bases are TGTGCCAGCTCACCAGGTCACAGGGGGGACGAGCAGTACTTC.

This clone was observed once. The rearrangement links TRBV19 to TRBJ1-3, with TRBD1 matching over 8 bases. Germline V gene lookup returns CDR1 LNHDA and CDR2 SQIVND (reference sequence). J gave up 2 bases and V 4 bases, and 7 bases lay outside the gene matches. The CDR3 sequence is 16 residues long. The CDR3 coding sequence is TGTGCCAGTAGTAGACAGGGGCATGCGGCTGGAAACACCATATATTTT. Amino acids: CASSRQGHAAGNTIYF.